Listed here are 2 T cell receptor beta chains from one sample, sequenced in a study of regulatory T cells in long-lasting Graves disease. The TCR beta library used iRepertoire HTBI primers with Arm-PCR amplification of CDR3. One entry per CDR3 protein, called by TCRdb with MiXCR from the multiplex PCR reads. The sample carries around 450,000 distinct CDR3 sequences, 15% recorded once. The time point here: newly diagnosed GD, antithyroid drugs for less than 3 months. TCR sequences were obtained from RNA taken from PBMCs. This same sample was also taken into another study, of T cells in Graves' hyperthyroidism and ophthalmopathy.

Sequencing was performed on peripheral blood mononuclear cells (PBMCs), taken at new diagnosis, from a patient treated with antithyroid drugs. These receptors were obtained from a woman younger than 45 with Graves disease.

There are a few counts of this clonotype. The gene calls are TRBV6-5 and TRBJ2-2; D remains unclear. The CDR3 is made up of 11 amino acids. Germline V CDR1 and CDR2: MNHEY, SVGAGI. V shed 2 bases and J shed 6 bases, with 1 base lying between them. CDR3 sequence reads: CASSYAGELFF. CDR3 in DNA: TGTGCCAGCAGTTACGCCGGGGAGCTGTTTTTT.

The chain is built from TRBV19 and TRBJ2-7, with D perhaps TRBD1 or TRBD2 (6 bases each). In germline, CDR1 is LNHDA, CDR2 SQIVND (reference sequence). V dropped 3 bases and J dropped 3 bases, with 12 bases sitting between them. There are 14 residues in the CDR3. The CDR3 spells CASSMGAGNYEQYF. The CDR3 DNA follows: TGTGCCAGTAGTATGGGGGCGGGAAACTACGAGCAGTACTTC. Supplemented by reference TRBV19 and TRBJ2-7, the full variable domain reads DGGITQSPKYLFRKEGQNVTLSCEQNLNHDAMYWYRQDPGQGLRLIYYSQIVNDFQKGDIAEGYSVSREKKESFPLTVTSAQKNPTAFYLCASSMGAGNYEQYFGPGTRLTVT.